These 7 T cell receptor beta chains originate from one sample sequenced in a study of blood T cell repertoires in COVID-19. The data were produced by immunoSEQ multiplex PCR, yet TCRdb's version contains in-frame clones alone and is incomplete. Found here are a few hundred thousand clones, approximately 86% of them singletons; the top ten hold about 8.6%. The material sequenced was peripheral blood. The source of these receptors is a man between 18 and 29 years old with active or convalescent COVID-19.

This chain joins TRBV29-1 and TRBJ1-1, with a weak D call TRBD1 (6 bases). The V end lost 3 bases, the J end lost 6 bases, and 11 bases lay between the germline ends. The CDR3 spans 12 residues. Germline loops: CDR1 SQVTM, CDR2 ANQGSEA. The DNA for the CDR3 is TGCAGCGTTGATAGGGGGGGGTCTGAAGCTTTCTTT. This encodes CSVDRGGSEAFF.

The chain is built from TRBV10-3 and TRBJ1-5, with TRBD1 matching over 9 bases. Trimming removed 3 bases from V and 0 bases from J; junction bases left unmatched: 3. The germline V gene has CDR1 ENHRY and CDR2 SYGVKD. The CDR3 has 16 amino acids. The CDR3 nucleotides are TGTGCCATCAGTGATGGGACAGGGTATAGCAATCAGCCCCAGCATTTT. This gives the protein CAISDGTGYSNQPQHF.

The CDR3 region is CSAYRGGNEKLFF. The CDR3 DNA sequence: TGCAGCGCTTACAGGGGGGGAAATGAAAAACTGTTTTTT. J is TRBJ1-4 and V is TRBV29-1; TRBD1 agrees at 8 bases. The CDR3 is 13 residues long. Germline assignment: CDR1 SQVTM and CDR2 ANQGSEA. V gave up 7 bases and J gave up 5 bases; unmatched junction bases: 6.

This clone was found a few times. The J gene is TRBJ1-3, the V gene TRBV4-1; TRBD1 agrees at 7 bases. Germline assignment: CDR1 MGHRA and CDR2 YSYEKL. The CDR3 totals 15 residues. J was trimmed by 2 bases and V by 4 bases; bases with no gene match: 5. For the CDR3, the DNA is TGCGCCAGCAGCCGAGACAGGGACACTGGAAACACCATATATTTT. It yields the protein CASSRDRDTGNTIYF.

This clone showed up just once. CDR3 sequence reads: CASRANTEAFF. DNA for the CDR3: TGCGCCAGCAGGGCGAACACTGAAGCTTTCTTT. The chain recombines TRBV10-2 with TRBJ1-1; D uncertain. Germline V gene data show CDR1 as WSHSY and CDR2 as SAAADI. The CDR3 spans 11 residues. V dropped 6 bases and J dropped 1 base, with 3 bases sitting between them.

CDR3 loop: CASSSGTLRSSYEQYF. In DNA, the CDR3 is TGTGCCAGCAGCTCCGGGACTCTCAGGAGCTCCTACGAGCAGTACTTC. The J gene is TRBJ2-7, the V gene TRBV5-6; D is perhaps TRBD2 (6 bases). The CDR3 totals 16 residues. Trimming removed 3 bases at V and 0 bases at J, with 16 bases between. In germline, CDR1 is SGHDT, CDR2 YYEEEE. The full variable domain, in which reference TRBV5-6 and TRBJ2-7 provide the parts outside the CDR3, is DAGVTQSPTHLIKTRGQQVTLRCSPKSGHDTVSWYQQALGQGPQFIFQYYEEEERQRGNFPDRFSGHQFPNYSSELNVNALLLGDSALYLCASSSGTLRSSYEQYFGPGTRLTVT.

The chain joins TRBV19 to TRBJ1-5; D gene unclear. Germline CDR1 reads LNHDA; CDR2 reads SQIVND (reference sequence). The CDR3 covers 12 residues. V lost 3 bases to trimming and J lost 8 bases, with 8 bases between them. DNA for the CDR3: TGTGCCAGTAGTATTGCCCGAGAGCCCCAGCATTTT. Residues: CASSIAREPQHF.